This T cell receptor beta chain comes out of a study of shared clonotypes between healthy human individuals. Sequencing was performed with immunoSEQ multiplex PCR; in TCRdb, only in-frame clones are kept and a portion is missing. There are 200,000 to 250,000 clones in the sample; 65% occur only once, and around 10% lies in the top ten. V lost 4 bases and J lost 3, with 8 bases in between. This CDR3 is built from 13 residues. CDR1 SGHRS and CDR2 YFSETQ come from the germline V gene. The material sequenced was memory CD4+ T cells sorted from blood. Subset described: CD45RA-negative fraction. This sequence was found in a man aged 30 to 45 in good health. The genes are TRBV5-1 and TRBJ2-1; a weak D match, TRBD2 (6 bases). The DNA of the CDR3 is TGCGCCAGCAGCCAGACTAGCTACAATGAGCAGTTCTTC. Translated: CASSQTSYNEQFF.